This T cell receptor (beta chain) was identified during a study of cytomegalovirus exposure and HLA in healthy donors. Study results and limitations: In vitro testing confirmed a few CMV-associated chains as specific for CMV antigens.

J lost 3 bases, V lost 0 bases, and 8 bases had no gene match. The CDR3 totals 18 residues. CDR1 and CDR2 from the germline V gene are MGHRA and YSYEKL. As regards this clone: Its antigen is unknown.

Produced via immunoSEQ multiplex PCR; TCRdb's table is partial and in-frame only. The sample includes around 98,000 clones, about 90% of them seen just once. The receptor comes from a man between 18 and 35 years old in good health and CMV-seropositive. The chain recombines TRBV4-1 with TRBJ1-5; the match to TRBD1 covers 10 bases. The sequenced material came from PBMCs. The DNA of the CDR3 is TGCGCCAGCAGCCAAGAACCGGGACAGGGGAGTCTCAATCAGCCCCAGCATTTT. Encoded protein: CASSQEPGQGSLNQPQHF.